This TCR beta chain is drawn from a study of blood T cell repertoires in COVID-19 (dated by TCRdb to 2019 to 2021). Looking at the study overall: The collaborator samples originated in the United States, Italy and Spain and spanned the acute and convalescent phases of COVID-19. The prospective study material was composed of cDNA or gDNA derived from T cells, B-cell-depleted T cells, or PBMCs. The repertoires were made available in a free public database intended to serve as a resource for research on the immune response to SARS-CoV-2. Sample metadata almost always included a de-identified subject ID, COVID-19 status, age in years and sex. Where available, HLA class I and class II types were obtained from metadata supplied by the sample provider rather than from assay-based typing. Samples were obtained from the ongoing ImmuneRACE study (first 160 participants) and from 950 to 1,500 subjects provided by 6 global collaborators. Subjects who had been exposed to COVID-19, were actively infected with it, or had recovered from it provided the deeply sampled blood TCRbeta repertoires that made up the dataset.

What the work shows at the level of the full study, not this receptor alone: Clinical and demographic metadata were provided uncurated, with the amount varying by source and participant.

Comment on this clone: Its specific antigen is unknown. No per-base quality is available; no much larger clone lies one base away.

Whole blood was collected in K2EDTA tubes by collaborating institutions according to the institutions' own protocols. For TCRbeta analysis, collaborators shipped samples as frozen whole blood, isolated PBMCs, or DNA extracted from either of those sample types. Measured from the cysteine to the phenylalanine, the CDR3 is 13 residues long. The retained sequence is limited to the CDR3, 39 bases, with the frame set at the first base. CDR1 and CDR2 are drawn from the germline V gene: SNHLY, FYNNEI. Relative to germline, V is 10 bases shorter and J is 8 bases shorter, with 17 bases between their ends. TCRbeta CDR3 regions were amplified from genomic DNA using the immunoSEQ Assay, a bias-controlled multiplex PCR. The authors' analysis ran thus. The number of nucleated cells in each sample was estimated from the amplification of reference gene primers within the assay. To quantify the absolute abundance of each unique TCRbeta CDR3 rearrangement, sequence reads were collapsed and filtered. For each sample, productive Simpson clonality was calculated as the square root of Simpson's diversity index over productive rearrangements. In its TCRdb copy, this immuneACCESS table keeps in-frame sequences only and misses some clones. Where compared with another copy, unresolved V genes explain less than half of these, and the others have no known cause. That table furnishes V, J and clone size, whereas the DNA furnished D and trimming. This sample lists some 28,000 clones; around nine tenths were detected once. The ten largest clones represent approximately 16% of the sample.

This TCR was sampled from a human donor in a cohort sampled during active COVID-19. The sequence joins TRBV2 to TRBJ1-4, with TRBD1 as a weak D call on 6 bases. The specimen was peripheral blood. The CDR3 sequence is CATGGLAGEKLFF. The sequence in DNA is TGTGCCACGGGGGGGCTGGCGGGGGAAAAACTGTTTTTT.